These T cell receptor beta chains were read from a single sample in a study of stem cell transplantation in POMP-related autoinflammatory disease. Only in-frame clones appear in the TCRdb table, and some are missing; sequencing was by immunoSEQ multiplex PCR. The sample contains tens of thousands of clones, under 95% of which appear only once. The sequencing used CD4+ T cells from PBMCs, collected after stem cell transplantation. The receptors here all came from a human patient with POMP-related autoinflammation and immune dysregulation (PRAID). Certain T cells may be donor cells from the graft. The CDR3 runs from the conserved cysteine through the conserved F or W. The D gene is left open where the match is weak.

J: TRBJ1-5
D: -
V: TRBV29-1
DNA: TGCAGCGTCGGCAGGGCTAGCGATCAGCCCCAGCATTTT
CDR3: CSVGRASDQPQHF

J: TRBJ1-2
D: -
V: TRBV4-1
DNA: TGCGCCAGCAGGCAGGTATCTAACTATGGCTACACCTTC
CDR3: CASRQVSNYGYTF

J: TRBJ2-5
D: -
V: TRBV28
DNA: TGTGCCAGCAGTTTATGGGTCGGCGAGACCCAGTACTTC
CDR3: CASSLWVGETQYF

J: TRBJ2-5
D: -
V: TRBV19
DNA: TGTGCCAGTAGTATGTCCAGGGCTGAGACCCAGTACTTC
CDR3: CASSMSRAETQYF

J: TRBJ1-3
D: -
V: TRBV5-6
DNA: TGTGCCAGCAGCTTTGGGGCAGCCAACTCTGGAAACACCATATATTTT
CDR3: CASSFGAANSGNTIYF

J: TRBJ2-3
D: -
V: TRBV30
DNA: TGTGCCTCCACCCTAGGGAGGCAAGATACGCAGTATTTT
CDR3: CASTLGRQDTQYF

J: TRBJ2-3
D: -
V: TRBV5-6
DNA: TGTGCCAGCAGGGTGTCTGGTTTGTGGACTCCCACAGATACGCAGTATTTT
CDR3: CASRVSGLWTPTDTQYF

J: TRBJ1-1
D: -
V: TRBV28
DNA: TGTGCCAGCACCCCCGGGGGAGGGGGTTCAAAAATGGGTTTCTTT
CDR3: CASTPGGGGSKMGFF

J: TRBJ2-5
D: -
V: TRBV5-1
DNA: TGCGCCAGCAGCTTGCTACAGGGTAGGGAGACCCAGTACTTC
CDR3: CASSLLQGRETQYF

J: TRBJ1-2
D: -
V: TRBV20-1
DNA: TGCAGTGCTAGTAACCGGCATGACTATGGCTACACCTTC
CDR3: CSASNRHDYGYTF

J: TRBJ2-5
D: -
V: TRBV28
DNA: TGTGCCAGCAGTTTACACCCGGGGGTAGGACAAGAGACCCAGTACTTC
CDR3: CASSLHPGVGQETQYF

J: TRBJ2-3
D: TRBD1
V: TRBV11-2
DNA: TGTGCCAGCAGCTTAGGACAGGGTAGTGCAGATACGCAGTATTTT
CDR3: CASSLGQGSADTQYF

J: TRBJ2-5
D: TRBD1
V: TRBV7-9
DNA: TGTGCCAGCAGCGTATCCGGGACAGGGGGTCAAGAGACCCAGTACTTC
CDR3: CASSVSGTGGQETQYF

J: TRBJ1-4
D: -
V: TRBV19
DNA: TGTGCCAGTAGATCCGTAGAGGGGCATCAAGAAAAACTGTTTTTT
CDR3: CASRSVEGHQEKLFF

J: TRBJ1-2
D: TRBD1
V: TRBV6-5
DNA: TGTGCCAGCAGAAACAGGGGTGGCTACACCTTC
CDR3: CASRNRGGYTF

J: TRBJ2-6
D: -
V: TRBV11-2
DNA: TGTGCCAGCACCCCACGAGGGGCCAACGTCCTGACTTTC
CDR3: CASTPRGANVLTF

J: TRBJ1-2
D: TRBD1
V: TRBV30
DNA: TGTGCCTGGGCCCGGGACAGGGAGAGCTATGGCTACACCTTC
CDR3: CAWARDRESYGYTF

J: TRBJ1-4
D: -
V: TRBV11-2
DNA: TGTGCCAGCAGCTTACTGTACGCCTCGAGCGAAAAACTGTTTTTT
CDR3: CASSLLYASSEKLFF

J: TRBJ1-6
D: -
V: TRBV6-5
DNA: TGTGCCAGCAGTTACGGGGCTACACCTTATAATTCACCCCTCCACTTT
CDR3: CASSYGATPYNSPLHF

J: TRBJ2-1
D: TRBD2
V: TRBV28
DNA: TGTGCCAGCAGCTTAGCGGGAGGGAATGAGCAGTTCTTC
CDR3: CASSLAGGNEQFF

J: TRBJ2-5
D: -
V: TRBV11-2
DNA: TGTGCCAGCAGCTTAGATCCAGGGATGGAGACCCAGTACTTC
CDR3: CASSLDPGMETQYF

J: TRBJ2-2
D: -
V: TRBV7-9
DNA: TGTGCCAGCAGCTTAGGACAGGCGAACACCGGGGAGCTGTTTTTT
CDR3: CASSLGQANTGELFF

J: TRBJ1-2
D: -
V: TRBV5-1
DNA: TGCGCCAGCAGGGGATCCGGACCCGGCAGTCAAAAGGGTAACTATGGCTACACCTTC
CDR3: CASRGSGPGSQKGNYGYTF

J: TRBJ2-1
D: TRBD1
V: TRBV29-1
DNA: TGCAGCGTCTACGACAGGGATTACAATGAGCAGTTCTTC
CDR3: CSVYDRDYNEQFF